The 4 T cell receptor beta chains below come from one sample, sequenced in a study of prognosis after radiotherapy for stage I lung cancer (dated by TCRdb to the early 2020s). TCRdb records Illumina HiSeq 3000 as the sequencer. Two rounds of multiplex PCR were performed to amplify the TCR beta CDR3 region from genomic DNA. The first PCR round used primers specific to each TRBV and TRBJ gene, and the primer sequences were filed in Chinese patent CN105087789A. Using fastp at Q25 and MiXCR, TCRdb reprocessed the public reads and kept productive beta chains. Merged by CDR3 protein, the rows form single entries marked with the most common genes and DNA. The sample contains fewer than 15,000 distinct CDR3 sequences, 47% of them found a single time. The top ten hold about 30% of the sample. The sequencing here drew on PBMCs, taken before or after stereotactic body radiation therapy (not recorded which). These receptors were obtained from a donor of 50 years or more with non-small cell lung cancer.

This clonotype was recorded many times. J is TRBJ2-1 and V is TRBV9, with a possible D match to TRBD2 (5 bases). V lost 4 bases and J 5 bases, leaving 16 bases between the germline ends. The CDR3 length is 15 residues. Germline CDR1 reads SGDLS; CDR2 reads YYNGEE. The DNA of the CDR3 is TGTGCCAGCAGCCAAGGGCGGAGGAACCACAATGAGCAGTTCTTC. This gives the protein CASSQGRRNHNEQFF.

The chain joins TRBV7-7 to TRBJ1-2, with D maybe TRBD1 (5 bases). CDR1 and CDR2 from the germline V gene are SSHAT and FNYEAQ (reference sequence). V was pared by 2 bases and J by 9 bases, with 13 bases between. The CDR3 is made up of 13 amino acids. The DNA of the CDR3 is TGTGCCAGCAGCTTACCACAGGCCAATTGCTACACCTTC. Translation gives CASSLPQANCYTF.

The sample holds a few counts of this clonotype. CDR3 bases: TGTGCCAGCAGTTACTCGAATCAGCTAGCGGGATGGTACGAGCAGTACTTC. This encodes CASSYSNQLAGWYEQYF. The V call is TRBV6-2 or TRBV6-3, the J call TRBJ2-7; the match to TRBD2 covers 9 bases. V lost 0 bases and J lost 4; bases outside the gene matches: 10. Germline CDR1 MNHEY, CDR2 SVGEGT. The CDR3 sequence is 17 residues long.

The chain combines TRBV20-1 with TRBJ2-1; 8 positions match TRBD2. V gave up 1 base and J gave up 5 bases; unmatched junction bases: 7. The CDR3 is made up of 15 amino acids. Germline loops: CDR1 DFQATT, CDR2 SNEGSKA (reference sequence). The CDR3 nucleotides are TGCAGTGCTAGAGCTGTGACTAGCGAGAACAATGAGCAGTTCTTC. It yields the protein CSARAVTSENNEQFF.